The rows below give T cell receptor beta chains drawn from one sample of a study of T cells in narcolepsy. Assay: immunoSEQ multiplex PCR; the TCRdb copy retains only in-frame clones and omits some. The sample gives about 32,000 clones, 79% of which show up once; around 3.7% is in the top ten. Sequencing used memory (CD45RA-) CD4+ T cells from blood. These receptors came from a human donor in good health. CDR3s include the opening cysteine and the closing phenylalanine or tryptophan. D genes are given only for firm matches. Not every row has a clone size; where given, it reads once, few, many or a size class.

clone_size: once; j_call: TRBJ2-3; d_call: -; v_call: TRBV7-6; cdr3_nt: TGTGCCAGCAGCTTAAGGGTCGGCCTATCCACAGATACGCAGTATTTT; cdr3_aa: CASSLRVGLSTDTQYF
clone_size: -; j_call: TRBJ1-5; d_call: -; v_call: TRBV5-6; cdr3_nt: TGTGCCAGCAGCTTGAGTAGGGTGTTCGGTCAGCCCCAGCATTTT; cdr3_aa: CASSLSRVFGQPQHF
clone_size: -; j_call: TRBJ1-3; d_call: -; v_call: TRBV5-8; cdr3_nt: TGTGCCAGCAGCTTGTCCTCTGCAGGGCGAGCAAACACCATATATTTT; cdr3_aa: CASSLSSAGRANTIYF
clone_size: -; j_call: TRBJ2-1; d_call: TRBD2; v_call: TRBV5-6; cdr3_nt: TGTGCCAGCAGCTTTCCGGGACTAAGGCATGAGCAGTTCTTC; cdr3_aa: CASSFPGLRHEQFF
clone_size: -; j_call: TRBJ2-7; d_call: -; v_call: TRBV6-1; cdr3_nt: TGTGCCAGCAGTGTCTACAGGTCCCTCGAGCAGTACTTC; cdr3_aa: CASSVYRSLEQYF
clone_size: -; j_call: TRBJ2-1; d_call: -; v_call: TRBV5-1; cdr3_nt: TGCGCCAGCAGCTCTTTACAGGGTAATGAGCAGTTCTTC; cdr3_aa: CASSSLQGNEQFF
clone_size: -; j_call: TRBJ2-7; d_call: TRBD2; v_call: TRBV15; cdr3_nt: TGTGCCACCAGCAGAGGGATAGCGGGTGTTGAGCAGTACTTC; cdr3_aa: CATSRGIAGVEQYF
clone_size: once; j_call: TRBJ2-1; d_call: TRBD1; v_call: TRBV6-1; cdr3_nt: TGTGCCAGCAGTATGCAAGGGGGCCTAAACAATGAGCAGTTCTTC; cdr3_aa: CASSMQGGLNNEQFF
clone_size: -; j_call: TRBJ2-7; d_call: TRBD2; v_call: TRBV7-2; cdr3_nt: TGTGCCAGCAGCTTCGGTAGGGGCGGGAGAGTTTCATCCGAGCAGTACTTC; cdr3_aa: CASSFGRGGRVSSEQYF
clone_size: -; j_call: TRBJ1-4; d_call: TRBD1; v_call: TRBV2; cdr3_nt: TGTGCCAGCAGCCAGGGACAGGGCTATGAAAAACTGTTTTTT; cdr3_aa: CASSQGQGYEKLFF
clone_size: few; j_call: TRBJ2-7; d_call: -; v_call: TRBV5-4; cdr3_nt: TGTGCCAGCAGCTCAAAATTGTCCTACGAGCAGTACTTC; cdr3_aa: CASSSKLSYEQYF
clone_size: few; j_call: TRBJ2-7; d_call: TRBD1; v_call: TRBV6-5; cdr3_nt: TGTGCCAGCAGTCGACAGGGCCTACTCTACGAGCAGTACTTC; cdr3_aa: CASSRQGLLYEQYF
clone_size: -; j_call: TRBJ2-1; d_call: TRBD1; v_call: TRBV27; cdr3_nt: TGTGCCAGCAGTAAAGGGACAGGGGGCGGGTATGAGCAGTTCTTC; cdr3_aa: CASSKGTGGGYEQFF
clone_size: -; j_call: TRBJ1-3; d_call: -; v_call: TRBV29-1; cdr3_nt: TGCAGCGTTGAAGATCATCCGGCTGGACGACGAAACACCATATATTTT; cdr3_aa: CSVEDHPAGRRNTIYF
clone_size: -; j_call: TRBJ1-4; d_call: -; v_call: TRBV7-6; cdr3_nt: TGTGCCAGCAGCCCCCAGGGGTTGGAAGAAAAACTGTTTTTT; cdr3_aa: CASSPQGLEEKLFF
clone_size: few; j_call: TRBJ1-1; d_call: -; v_call: TRBV2; cdr3_nt: TGTGCCAGCAGTGAAGGGGGCATGAACACTGAAGCTTTCTTT; cdr3_aa: CASSEGGMNTEAFF
clone_size: -; j_call: TRBJ2-5; d_call: -; v_call: TRBV5-1; cdr3_nt: TGCGCCAGCAGTGTAGGACAGCCGAAAGAGACCCAGTACTTC; cdr3_aa: CASSVGQPKETQYF
clone_size: -; j_call: TRBJ2-3; d_call: TRBD2; v_call: TRBV6-5; cdr3_nt: TGTGCCAGCAGTTGGCTGTCCGGGAGGAGGGATACGCAGTATTTT; cdr3_aa: CASSWLSGRRDTQYF
clone_size: -; j_call: TRBJ2-7; d_call: -; v_call: TRBV6-6; cdr3_nt: TGTGCCAGCACCAAGGGCCTTGCCTACGAGCAGTACTTC; cdr3_aa: CASTKGLAYEQYF
clone_size: -; j_call: TRBJ2-2; d_call: TRBD2; v_call: TRBV19; cdr3_nt: TGTGCCAGTAGTACGGGGACTAGCGGTTCGAACACCGGGGAGCTGTTTTTT; cdr3_aa: CASSTGTSGSNTGELFF
clone_size: once; j_call: TRBJ2-7; d_call: -; v_call: TRBV7-8; cdr3_nt: TGTGCCAGCAGCTTAGCTTACGAGGGGAGGGAGCAGTACTTC; cdr3_aa: CASSLAYEGREQYF
clone_size: -; j_call: TRBJ2-2; d_call: -; v_call: TRBV2; cdr3_nt: TGTGCCAGCAGTTATTCGAGTAACACCGGGGAGCTGTTTTTT; cdr3_aa: CASSYSSNTGELFF
clone_size: -; j_call: TRBJ2-7; d_call: TRBD2; v_call: TRBV2; cdr3_nt: TGTGCCAGCAGGCGGGGGACTAGCGGGAGATCGGGCTACGAGCAGTACTTC; cdr3_aa: CASRRGTSGRSGYEQYF
clone_size: -; j_call: TRBJ2-3; d_call: -; v_call: TRBV19; cdr3_nt: TGTGCCAGTAGTATAACATACACAGATACGCAGTATTTT; cdr3_aa: CASSITYTDTQYF
clone_size: -; j_call: TRBJ2-2; d_call: -; v_call: TRBV6-1; cdr3_nt: TGTGCCAGCAGTGCCATACGGGGGAACACCGGGGAGCTGTTTTTT; cdr3_aa: CASSAIRGNTGELFF
clone_size: -; j_call: TRBJ2-5; d_call: TRBD2; v_call: TRBV19; cdr3_nt: TGTGCCAGTAAGACTAGCGGGGACCAAGAGACCCAGTACTTC; cdr3_aa: CASKTSGDQETQYF
clone_size: once; j_call: TRBJ2-3; d_call: -; v_call: TRBV10-1; cdr3_nt: TGCGCCAGCAGTGAGTCGGGACCCAGCGCTCTGAGCACAGATACGCAGTATTTT; cdr3_aa: CASSESGPSALSTDTQYF
clone_size: -; j_call: TRBJ1-5; d_call: -; v_call: TRBV11-2; cdr3_nt: TGTGCCAGCAGCTTAATTGGGAGCAATCAGCCCCAGCATTTT; cdr3_aa: CASSLIGSNQPQHF
clone_size: -; j_call: TRBJ2-6; d_call: -; v_call: TRBV7-3; cdr3_nt: TGTGCCAGCAGCCGGTTCCCGAGTGGGGGAACTGGGGCCAACGTCCTGACTTTC; cdr3_aa: CASSRFPSGGTGANVLTF
clone_size: -; j_call: TRBJ2-7; d_call: TRBD2; v_call: TRBV19; cdr3_nt: TGTGCCAGTAGTACTGCATGGGGAGGGGTCTACGAGCAGTACTTC; cdr3_aa: CASSTAWGGVYEQYF
clone_size: -; j_call: TRBJ2-4; d_call: TRBD2; v_call: TRBV11-2; cdr3_nt: TGTGCCAGTCGGCCCGGACTAGCGGATTCCAAAAACATTCAGTACTTC; cdr3_aa: CASRPGLADSKNIQYF
clone_size: few; j_call: TRBJ1-2; d_call: -; v_call: TRBV19; cdr3_nt: TGTGCCGCCGCGCGACTCTCAGCTAACTATGGCTACACCTTC; cdr3_aa: CAAARLSANYGYTF
clone_size: -; j_call: TRBJ1-5; d_call: TRBD1; v_call: TRBV6-1; cdr3_nt: TGTGCCAGCAGTGAGCTGGACAGGGGAAATCAGCCCCAGCATTTT; cdr3_aa: CASSELDRGNQPQHF
clone_size: -; j_call: TRBJ1-1; d_call: -; v_call: TRBV5-6; cdr3_nt: TGTGCCAGCAGCTTCGAGGGTTGGGGATTGAACACTGAAGCTTTCTTT; cdr3_aa: CASSFEGWGLNTEAFF
clone_size: once; j_call: TRBJ2-3; d_call: -; v_call: TRBV9; cdr3_nt: TGTGCCAGCAGCGTAGCTCCGAGGGAGTTAGATACGCAGTATTTT; cdr3_aa: CASSVAPRELDTQYF
clone_size: -; j_call: TRBJ2-2; d_call: TRBD2; v_call: TRBV5-6; cdr3_nt: TGTGCCAGCAGCTTGGTTTTCGGCGGGGCGGGAGGGAACACCGGGGAGCTGTTTTTT; cdr3_aa: CASSLVFGGAGGNTGELFF
clone_size: -; j_call: TRBJ2-2; d_call: TRBD2; v_call: TRBV2; cdr3_nt: TGTGCCAGCACTCTTCTAGCGGGAGTAGCTGGGGAGCTGTTTTTT; cdr3_aa: CASTLLAGVAGELFF
clone_size: -; j_call: TRBJ1-2; d_call: -; v_call: TRBV5-1; cdr3_nt: TGCGCCAGCAGCTTAACGGACGGTTATGGCTACACCTTC; cdr3_aa: CASSLTDGYGYTF
clone_size: once; j_call: TRBJ1-1; d_call: -; v_call: TRBV30; cdr3_nt: TGTGCCTGGAAGGCTTCGGGCAACACTGAAGCTTTCTTT; cdr3_aa: CAWKASGNTEAFF
clone_size: -; j_call: TRBJ2-1; d_call: -; v_call: TRBV18; cdr3_nt: TGTGCCAGCTCACAGGGGGTTGAGAACAATGAGCAGTTCTTC; cdr3_aa: CASSQGVENNEQFF
clone_size: -; j_call: TRBJ2-1; d_call: TRBD2; v_call: TRBV11-2; cdr3_nt: TGTGCCAGCAGCGAGAATAGCGGGGACTACAATGAGCAGTTCTTC; cdr3_aa: CASSENSGDYNEQFF
clone_size: -; j_call: TRBJ2-7; d_call: TRBD1; v_call: TRBV6-1; cdr3_nt: TGTGCCAGCAGGATTAGTGCAGGGGGTCTCGAGCAGTACTTC; cdr3_aa: CASRISAGGLEQYF
clone_size: once; j_call: TRBJ1-1; d_call: -; v_call: TRBV12-5; cdr3_nt: TGTGCTAGTGGTTTCAGGAACACTGAAGCTTTCTTT; cdr3_aa: CASGFRNTEAFF
clone_size: -; j_call: TRBJ2-3; d_call: TRBD2; v_call: TRBV29-1; cdr3_nt: TGCAGCGTTGACGGGACTAGCGGCAGCACAGATACGCAGTATTTT; cdr3_aa: CSVDGTSGSTDTQYF
clone_size: few; j_call: TRBJ2-7; d_call: -; v_call: TRBV2; cdr3_nt: TGTGCCAGTGCCCCAACGAAGGGTATTGCCTACGAGCAGTACTTC; cdr3_aa: CASAPTKGIAYEQYF
clone_size: -; j_call: TRBJ1-4; d_call: TRBD1; v_call: TRBV30; cdr3_nt: TGTGCCTGGAGTTTCAGGGACAGCTATAATGAAAAACTGTTTTTT; cdr3_aa: CAWSFRDSYNEKLFF
clone_size: -; j_call: TRBJ2-7; d_call: -; v_call: TRBV5-1; cdr3_nt: TGCGCCAGCAGCCCCTCGGGCAGGGCGGGCGAGCAGTACTTC; cdr3_aa: CASSPSGRAGEQYF
clone_size: -; j_call: TRBJ1-1; d_call: -; v_call: TRBV5-1; cdr3_nt: TGCGCCAGCAGCTTGGAAGGGGCGGTTTGGACTGAAGCTTTCTTT; cdr3_aa: CASSLEGAVWTEAFF
clone_size: -; j_call: TRBJ1-2; d_call: -; v_call: TRBV6-5; cdr3_nt: TGTGCCAGCAGTCCAGGCACTTATGGCTACACCTTC; cdr3_aa: CASSPGTYGYTF